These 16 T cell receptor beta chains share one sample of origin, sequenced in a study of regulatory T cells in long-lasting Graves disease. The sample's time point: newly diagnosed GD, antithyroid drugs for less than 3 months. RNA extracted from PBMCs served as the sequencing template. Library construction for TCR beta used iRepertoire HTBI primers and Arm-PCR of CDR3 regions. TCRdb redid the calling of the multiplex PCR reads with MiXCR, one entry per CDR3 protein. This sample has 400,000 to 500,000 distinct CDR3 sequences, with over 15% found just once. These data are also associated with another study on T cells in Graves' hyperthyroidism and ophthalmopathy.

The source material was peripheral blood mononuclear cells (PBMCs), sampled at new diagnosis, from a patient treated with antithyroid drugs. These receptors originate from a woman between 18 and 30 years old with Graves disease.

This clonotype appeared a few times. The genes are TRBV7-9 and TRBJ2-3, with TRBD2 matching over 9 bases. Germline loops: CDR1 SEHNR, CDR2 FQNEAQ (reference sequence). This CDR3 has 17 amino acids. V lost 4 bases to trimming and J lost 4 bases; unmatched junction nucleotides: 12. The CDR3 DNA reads TGTGCCAGCAGCTCCCCCGGGGGGACTAGCTCCGCAGATACGCAGTATTTT. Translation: CASSSPGGTSSADTQYF.

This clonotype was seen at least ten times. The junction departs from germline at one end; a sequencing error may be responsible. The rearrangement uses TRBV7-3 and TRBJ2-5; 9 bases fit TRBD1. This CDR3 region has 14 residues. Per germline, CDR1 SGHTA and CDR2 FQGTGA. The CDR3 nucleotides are TGTGCCAGCAGCGTAACAGGGGGCGGGAAGACCCAGTACTTC. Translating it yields CASSVTGGGKTQYF.

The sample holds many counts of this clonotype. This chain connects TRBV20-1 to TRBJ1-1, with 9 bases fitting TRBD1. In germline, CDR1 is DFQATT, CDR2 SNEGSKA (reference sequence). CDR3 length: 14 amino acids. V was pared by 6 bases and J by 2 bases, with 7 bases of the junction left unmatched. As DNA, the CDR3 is TGCAGTGCAACCGTGGGACAGGGCAACACTGAAGCTTTCTTT. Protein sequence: CSATVGQGNTEAFF.

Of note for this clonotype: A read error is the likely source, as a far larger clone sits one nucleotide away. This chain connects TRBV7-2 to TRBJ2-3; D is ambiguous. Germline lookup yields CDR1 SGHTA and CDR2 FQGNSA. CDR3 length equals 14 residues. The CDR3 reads CVSSPQPSTDTQYF. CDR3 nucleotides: TGTGTCAGCAGCCCCCAACCCAGCACAGATACGCAGTATTTT.

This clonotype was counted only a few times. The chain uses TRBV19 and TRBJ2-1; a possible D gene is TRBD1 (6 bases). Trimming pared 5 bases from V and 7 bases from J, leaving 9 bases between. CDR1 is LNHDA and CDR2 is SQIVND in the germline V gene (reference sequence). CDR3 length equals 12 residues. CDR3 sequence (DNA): TGTGCCAGTAGTGATACAGGGAATGAGCAGTTCTTC. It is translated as CASSDTGNEQFF.

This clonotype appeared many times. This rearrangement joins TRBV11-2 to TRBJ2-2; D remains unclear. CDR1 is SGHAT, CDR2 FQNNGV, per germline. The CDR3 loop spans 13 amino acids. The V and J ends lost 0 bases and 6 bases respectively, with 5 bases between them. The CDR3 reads CASSLDRAGELFF. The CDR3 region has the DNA TGTGCCAGCAGCTTAGATAGAGCCGGGGAGCTGTTTTTT.

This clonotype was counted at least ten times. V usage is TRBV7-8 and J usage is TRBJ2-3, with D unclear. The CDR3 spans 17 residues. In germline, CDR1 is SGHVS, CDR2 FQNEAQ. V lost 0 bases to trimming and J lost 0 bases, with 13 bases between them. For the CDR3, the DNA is TGTGCCAGCAGCTTAGCGCAGGCTCATCCTAGCACAGATACGCAGTATTTT. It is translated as CASSLAQAHPSTDTQYF.

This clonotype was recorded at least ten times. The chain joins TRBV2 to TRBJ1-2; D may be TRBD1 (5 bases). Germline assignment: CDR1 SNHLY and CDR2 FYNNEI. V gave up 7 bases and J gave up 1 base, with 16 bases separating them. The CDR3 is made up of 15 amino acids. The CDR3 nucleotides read TGTGCCAGCAAGGGGAGTACCGCATATAACTATGGCTACACCTTC. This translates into CASKGSTAYNYGYTF.

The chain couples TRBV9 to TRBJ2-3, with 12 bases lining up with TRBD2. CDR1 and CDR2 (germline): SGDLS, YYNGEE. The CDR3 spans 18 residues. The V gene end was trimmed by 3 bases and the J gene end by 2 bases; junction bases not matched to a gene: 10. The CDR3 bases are TGTGCCAGCAGCGCCTCCGGACTAGCGGGACAGATCACAGATACGCAGTATTTT. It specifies CASSASGLAGQITDTQYF.

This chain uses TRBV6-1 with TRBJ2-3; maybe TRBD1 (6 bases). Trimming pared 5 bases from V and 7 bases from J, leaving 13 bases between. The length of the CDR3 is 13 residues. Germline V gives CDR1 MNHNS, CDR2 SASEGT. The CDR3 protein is CASSPSQGYTQYF. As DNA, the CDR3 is TGTGCCAGCAGTCCCTCCCAGGGGTATACGCAGTATTTT.

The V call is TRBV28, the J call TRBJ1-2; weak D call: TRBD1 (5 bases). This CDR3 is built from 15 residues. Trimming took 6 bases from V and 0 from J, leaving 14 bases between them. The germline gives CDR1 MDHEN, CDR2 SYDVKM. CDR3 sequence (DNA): TGTGCCAGCAGCCCTCCGGGACGTCCTAACTATGGCTACACCTTC. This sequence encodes CASSPPGRPNYGYTF.

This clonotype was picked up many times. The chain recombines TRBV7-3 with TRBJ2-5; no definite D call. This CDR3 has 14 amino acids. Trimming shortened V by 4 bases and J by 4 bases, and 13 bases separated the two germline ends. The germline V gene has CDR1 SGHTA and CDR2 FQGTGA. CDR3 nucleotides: TGTGCCAGCAGCTCCGGACGGAATCGAGAGACCCAGTACTTC. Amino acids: CASSSGRNRETQYF.

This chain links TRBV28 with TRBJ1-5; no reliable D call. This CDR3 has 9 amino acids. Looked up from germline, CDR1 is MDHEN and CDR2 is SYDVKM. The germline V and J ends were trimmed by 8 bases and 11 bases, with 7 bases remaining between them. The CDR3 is CASGLAQHF. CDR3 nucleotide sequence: TGTGCCAGCGGACTAGCCCAGCATTTT. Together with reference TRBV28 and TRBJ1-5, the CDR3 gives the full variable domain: DVKVTQSSRYLVKRTGEKVFLECVQDMDHENMFWYRQDPGLGLRLIYFSYDVKMKEKGDIPEGYSVSREKKERFSLILESASTNQTSMYLCASGLAQHFGDGTRLSIL.

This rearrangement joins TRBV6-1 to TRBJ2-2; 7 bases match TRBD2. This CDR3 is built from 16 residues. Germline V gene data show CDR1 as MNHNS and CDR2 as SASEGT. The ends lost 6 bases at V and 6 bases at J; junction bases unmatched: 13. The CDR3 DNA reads TGTGCCAGCAGACGCCAAGCGGGACCACTACCCGGGGAGCTGTTTTTT. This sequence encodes CASRRQAGPLPGELFF.

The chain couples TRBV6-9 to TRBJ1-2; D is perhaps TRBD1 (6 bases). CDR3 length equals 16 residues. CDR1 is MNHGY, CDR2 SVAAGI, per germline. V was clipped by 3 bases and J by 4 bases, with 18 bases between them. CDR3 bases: TGTGCCAGCAGTTACGATCTGTGGGACAACCTCTATGGCTACACCTTC. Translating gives CASSYDLWDNLYGYTF.

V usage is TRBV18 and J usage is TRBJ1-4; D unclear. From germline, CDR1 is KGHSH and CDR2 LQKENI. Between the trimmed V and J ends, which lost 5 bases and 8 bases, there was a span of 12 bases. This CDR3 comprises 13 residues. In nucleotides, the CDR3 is TGTGCCAGCTCAAACCTTCGAGGGGAAAAACTGTTTTTT. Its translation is CASSNLRGEKLFF.